This TCR beta chain originates from a study of technical replicates of blood from several donors. Profiled with immunoSEQ multiplex PCR; TCRdb holds only in-frame clones, not every one. The table has around 72,000 clones, 91% seen once. This CDR3 is 17 amino acids long. Looked up from germline, CDR1 is SNHLY and CDR2 is FYNNEI. V lost 2 bases, J lost 3 bases, and 10 bases stayed unmatched. The source material was T cells isolated from PBMCs. The sequence was obtained from a human donor in good health. Some clones in this sample may be carry-over from other donors' samples. The chain employs TRBV2 and TRBJ2-4, with 7 bases matching TRBD1. In DNA form, the CDR3 reads TGTGCCAGCAGTGAAAGGGGGCTGGGGCTGGACAAAAACATTCAGTACTTC. This sequence encodes CASSERGLGLDKNIQYF.